These T cell receptor beta chains were read from a single sample in a study of human T cells and chemical hapten exposure. Via MiXCR, TCRdb re-called the RACE reads, giving one row per CDR3 protein. The table has 95,000 to 150,000 distinct CDR3 sequences, 12% to 15% seen once; the top ten hold around 0.84%. This specimen consisted of whole blood, obtained in connection with sensitization to the hapten diphenylcyclopropenone (DPC). All receptors come from a man aged 18 to 30 with alopecia areata. Some clones in this sample may be carry-over from other donors' samples. The CDR3 runs from the conserved cysteine through the conserved F or W. The order of the fields is J gene, V gene, D gene, clone size, CDR3 DNA, CDR3 protein. D genes are given only for firm matches. Clone sizes are given selectively: once, few, many, or a class where the clone is expanded.

j_call: TRBJ2-3; v_call: TRBV28; d_call: NA; clone_size: NA; cdr3_nt: TGTGCCAGCGGAGACAGAGACACGCAGTATTTT; cdr3_aa: CASGDRDTQYF
j_call: TRBJ2-1; v_call: TRBV6-2/TRBV6-3; d_call: TRBD1; clone_size: NA; cdr3_nt: TGTGCCAGCAGCTCGGACAGGGGGTCTTCCTACAATGAGCAGTTCTTC; cdr3_aa: CASSSDRGSSYNEQFF
j_call: TRBJ2-2; v_call: TRBV7-3; d_call: TRBD1; clone_size: NA; cdr3_nt: TGTGCCAGCAGCTTGGGGACAGGGCCCGGGGAGCTGTTTTTT; cdr3_aa: CASSLGTGPGELFF
j_call: TRBJ2-7; v_call: TRBV20-1; d_call: TRBD2; clone_size: NA; cdr3_nt: TGCAGTGCTTCCGGGACTAGCGTAACCTACGAGCAGTACTTC; cdr3_aa: CSASGTSVTYEQYF
j_call: TRBJ2-7; v_call: TRBV7-9; d_call: TRBD1; clone_size: few; cdr3_nt: TGTGCCAGCAGCGCGCAGGGGGCGTTTTACGAGCAGTACTTC; cdr3_aa: CASSAQGAFYEQYF
j_call: TRBJ2-3; v_call: TRBV7-2; d_call: NA; clone_size: few; cdr3_nt: TGTGCCAGCACCATAAATGCAGGGGTGGGAGATACGCAGTATTTT; cdr3_aa: CASTINAGVGDTQYF
j_call: TRBJ1-4; v_call: TRBV7-2; d_call: NA; clone_size: NA; cdr3_nt: TGTGCCAGCAGCTTTAAATTCGGGGAAAAACTGTTTTTT; cdr3_aa: CASSFKFGEKLFF
j_call: TRBJ2-2; v_call: TRBV11-2; d_call: NA; clone_size: few; cdr3_nt: TGTGCCAGCAGTAACAACTACGGGTTTGGGGAGCTGTTTTTT; cdr3_aa: CASSNNYGFGELFF
j_call: TRBJ2-5; v_call: TRBV29-1; d_call: NA; clone_size: many; cdr3_nt: TGCAGCGTTGACAGGGGACGAGAGACCCAGTACTTC; cdr3_aa: CSVDRGRETQYF
j_call: TRBJ2-3; v_call: TRBV4-1; d_call: NA; clone_size: NA; cdr3_nt: TGCGCCAGCAGCCAAGATGATTTCACAGATACGCAGTATTTT; cdr3_aa: CASSQDDFTDTQYF
j_call: TRBJ2-5; v_call: TRBV11-1; d_call: NA; clone_size: NA; cdr3_nt: TGTGCCAGCAGCCACGGGAGAAAAGAGACCCAGTACTTC; cdr3_aa: CASSHGRKETQYF
j_call: TRBJ1-4; v_call: TRBV7-9; d_call: NA; clone_size: many; cdr3_nt: TGTGCCAGCAGCTTATCGACAGCGAGGCATGAAAAACTGTTTTTT; cdr3_aa: CASSLSTARHEKLFF
j_call: TRBJ1-1; v_call: TRBV6-2/TRBV6-3; d_call: NA; clone_size: few; cdr3_nt: TGTGCCAGCAGCCGACACGCCGCACGGACAGAGAACACTGAAGCTTTCTTT; cdr3_aa: CASSRHAARTENTEAFF
j_call: TRBJ1-5; v_call: TRBV28; d_call: NA; clone_size: few; cdr3_nt: TGTGCCAGCAACAGCCCGGGCAGACGGAATCAGCCCCAGCATTTT; cdr3_aa: CASNSPGRRNQPQHF
j_call: TRBJ1-1; v_call: TRBV5-1; d_call: NA; clone_size: NA; cdr3_nt: TGCGCCAGCAGCTTGAGGTTAATGAACACTGAAGCTTTCTTT; cdr3_aa: CASSLRLMNTEAFF
j_call: TRBJ1-3; v_call: TRBV12-3/TRBV12-4; d_call: NA; clone_size: NA; cdr3_nt: TGTGCCAGCAGTTCCGAAAACAGGGTCTTAACTGGAAACACCATATATTTT; cdr3_aa: CASSSENRVLTGNTIYF
j_call: TRBJ2-3; v_call: TRBV5-1; d_call: TRBD1; clone_size: NA; cdr3_nt: TGCGCCAGCAGCTCTACCCCGGGACAGACCAGCACAGATACGCAGTATTTT; cdr3_aa: CASSSTPGQTSTDTQYF
j_call: TRBJ2-5; v_call: TRBV20-1; d_call: NA; clone_size: few; cdr3_nt: TGCAGTGCTAGAGACCCCGATCACCCGGGGACCCAGTACTTC; cdr3_aa: CSARDPDHPGTQYF
j_call: TRBJ2-2; v_call: TRBV11-2; d_call: NA; clone_size: NA; cdr3_nt: TGTGCCAGCAGCTTAGATTGGACTGTCGGGGAGCTGTTTTTT; cdr3_aa: CASSLDWTVGELFF
j_call: TRBJ2-7; v_call: TRBV6-2/TRBV6-3; d_call: TRBD1; clone_size: NA; cdr3_nt: TGTGCCAGCAATCCGCCGGGACAGGGCATCCACGAGCAGTACTTC; cdr3_aa: CASNPPGQGIHEQYF
j_call: TRBJ2-3; v_call: TRBV12-3/TRBV12-4; d_call: NA; clone_size: few; cdr3_nt: TGTGCCAGCAGGGCAATGCCCGCCGCGGGGCGGGGTACGCAGTATTTT; cdr3_aa: CASRAMPAAGRGTQYF
j_call: TRBJ2-5; v_call: TRBV6-6; d_call: TRBD1; clone_size: NA; cdr3_nt: TGTGCCAGCAGTTCGGTAATTCTGGACAGGGGGCTACAAGAGACCCAGTACTTC; cdr3_aa: CASSSVILDRGLQETQYF
j_call: TRBJ2-7; v_call: TRBV29-1; d_call: NA; clone_size: NA; cdr3_nt: TGCAGCGTTAGGATGACATACGAGCAGTACTTC; cdr3_aa: CSVRMTYEQYF
j_call: TRBJ1-5; v_call: TRBV5-1; d_call: NA; clone_size: many; cdr3_nt: TGCGCCAGCAGCTTCGCACTAGGTTGGCCCCAGCATTTT; cdr3_aa: CASSFALGWPQHF
j_call: TRBJ2-2; v_call: TRBV20-1; d_call: NA; clone_size: NA; cdr3_nt: TGCAGTGCCGCCCGGGCAGGAATCACCGGGGAGCTGTTTTTT; cdr3_aa: CSAARAGITGELFF
j_call: TRBJ1-1; v_call: TRBV20-1; d_call: TRBD1; clone_size: few; cdr3_nt: TGCAGTGCTACAAGGGACAGGGTCGTGAACACTGAAGCTTTCTTT; cdr3_aa: CSATRDRVVNTEAFF
j_call: TRBJ2-1; v_call: TRBV29-1; d_call: TRBD1; clone_size: NA; cdr3_nt: TGCAGCGTTGACGACAGGGTGAAATCCTACAATGAGCAGTTCTTC; cdr3_aa: CSVDDRVKSYNEQFF
j_call: TRBJ1-2; v_call: TRBV7-9; d_call: NA; clone_size: NA; cdr3_nt: TGTGCCAGCAGCTTAACGGCCAGGGCGAATGGCTACACCTTC; cdr3_aa: CASSLTARANGYTF
j_call: TRBJ2-1; v_call: TRBV3-1; d_call: NA; clone_size: NA; cdr3_nt: TGTGCCAGCAGCCAGGGGCCACAAACCTACAATGAGCAGTTCTTC; cdr3_aa: CASSQGPQTYNEQFF
j_call: TRBJ2-2; v_call: TRBV5-4; d_call: TRBD1; clone_size: few; cdr3_nt: TGTGCCAGCACTGACAGGGGGCAGAACACCGGGGAGCTGTTTTTT; cdr3_aa: CASTDRGQNTGELFF
j_call: TRBJ2-2; v_call: TRBV18; d_call: TRBD2; clone_size: few; cdr3_nt: TGTGCCAGCTCACCGATGCTAGCGGGGGGCACGAACACCGGGGAGCTGTTTTTT; cdr3_aa: CASSPMLAGGTNTGELFF
j_call: TRBJ1-1; v_call: TRBV7-6; d_call: NA; clone_size: NA; cdr3_nt: TGTGCCAGCAGATCCCGGGCCTCCACGAACACTGAAGCTTTCTTT; cdr3_aa: CASRSRASTNTEAFF
j_call: TRBJ2-5; v_call: TRBV7-8; d_call: NA; clone_size: few; cdr3_nt: TGTGCCAGCAGCTTAGAGAACGCGCGCCTCTCCCTCTTC; cdr3_aa: CASSLENARLSLF
j_call: TRBJ1-1; v_call: TRBV27; d_call: TRBD1; clone_size: NA; cdr3_nt: TGTGCCAGCAGTCCCGGACAGGGTGTGGCTTTCTTT; cdr3_aa: CASSPGQGVAFF
j_call: TRBJ1-1; v_call: TRBV5-1; d_call: NA; clone_size: NA; cdr3_nt: TGCGCCAGCAGCTTGGAGCGGGGAAGGGGGACTGAAGCTTTCTTT; cdr3_aa: CASSLERGRGTEAFF
j_call: TRBJ2-2; v_call: TRBV5-8; d_call: NA; clone_size: NA; cdr3_nt: TGTGCCAGCAGCCCCGAACGAGACATCCCGAACACCGGGGAGCTGTTTTTT; cdr3_aa: CASSPERDIPNTGELFF
j_call: TRBJ2-2; v_call: TRBV29-1; d_call: NA; clone_size: NA; cdr3_nt: TGCAGCGTTAAAGATCGTATCGGGACGGGCGGGGAGCTGTTTTTT; cdr3_aa: CSVKDRIGTGGELFF
j_call: TRBJ2-3; v_call: TRBV3-1; d_call: TRBD2; clone_size: many; cdr3_nt: TGTGCCAGCAGCCAATCGAGGCTAGCGGGGGGCCTTTCCACAGATACGCAGTATTTT; cdr3_aa: CASSQSRLAGGLSTDTQYF
j_call: TRBJ2-5; v_call: TRBV6-2/TRBV6-3; d_call: NA; clone_size: few; cdr3_nt: TGTGCCAGCAGATTACAGGGTCCTCTTAAAGAGACCCAGTACTTC; cdr3_aa: CASRLQGPLKETQYF